This T cell receptor (beta chain) derives from a study of response to subunit inactivated influenza vaccine. Study results and caveats: T cells newly recruited by each seasonal influenza vaccination are few, the authors suggested.

The ends lost 6 bases at V and 3 bases at J; junction bases unmatched: 9. This CDR3 region has 16 residues. Germline values: CDR1 ENHRY, CDR2 SYGVKD. This clonotype showed up just a few times. The antigen remains unidentified. TCRdb redid the calling of the RT-PCR reads with MiXCR, one entry per CDR3 protein. The table has a few hundred thousand distinct CDR3 sequences, about 14% seen once; the top ten hold around 10%. The chain joins TRBV10-3 to TRBJ2-1, with 9 nucleotides matching TRBD1. The receptor was isolated from a man in his fifties who received an inactivated influenza vaccine. The starting material was PBMCs from blood, obtained 12 days after vaccination. In nucleotides, the CDR3 is TGTGCCATCAGAGCGAGCACAGGGGGCGACTACAATGAGCAGTTCTTC. Residues: CAIRASTGGDYNEQFF.